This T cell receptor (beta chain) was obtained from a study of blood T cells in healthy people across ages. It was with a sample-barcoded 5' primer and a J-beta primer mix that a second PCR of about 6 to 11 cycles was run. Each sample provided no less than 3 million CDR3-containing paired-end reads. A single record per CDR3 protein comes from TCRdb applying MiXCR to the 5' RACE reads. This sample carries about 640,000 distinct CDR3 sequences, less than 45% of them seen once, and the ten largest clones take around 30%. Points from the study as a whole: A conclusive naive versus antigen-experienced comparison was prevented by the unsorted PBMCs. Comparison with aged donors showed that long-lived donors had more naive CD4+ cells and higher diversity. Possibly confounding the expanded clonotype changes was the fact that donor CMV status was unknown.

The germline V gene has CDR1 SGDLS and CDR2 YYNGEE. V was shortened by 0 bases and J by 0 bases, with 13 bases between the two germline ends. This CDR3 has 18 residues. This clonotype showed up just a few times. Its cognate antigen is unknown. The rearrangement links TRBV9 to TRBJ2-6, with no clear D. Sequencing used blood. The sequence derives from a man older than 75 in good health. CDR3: CASSVEPASFSGANVLTF. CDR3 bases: TGTGCCAGCAGCGTAGAACCGGCATCCTTCTCTGGGGCCAACGTCCTGACTTTC.